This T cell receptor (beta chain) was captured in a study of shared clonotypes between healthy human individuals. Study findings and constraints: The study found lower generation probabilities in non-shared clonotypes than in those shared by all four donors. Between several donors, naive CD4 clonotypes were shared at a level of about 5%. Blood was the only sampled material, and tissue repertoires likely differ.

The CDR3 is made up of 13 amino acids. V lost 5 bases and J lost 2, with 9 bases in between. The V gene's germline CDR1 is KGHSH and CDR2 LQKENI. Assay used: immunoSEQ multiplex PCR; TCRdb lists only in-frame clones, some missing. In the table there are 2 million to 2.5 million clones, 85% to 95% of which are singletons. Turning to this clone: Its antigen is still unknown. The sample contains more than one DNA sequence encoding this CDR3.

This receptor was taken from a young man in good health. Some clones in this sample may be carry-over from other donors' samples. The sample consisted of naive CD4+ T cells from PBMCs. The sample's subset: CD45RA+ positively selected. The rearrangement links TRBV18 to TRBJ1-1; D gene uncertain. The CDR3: CASSTVSNTEAFF. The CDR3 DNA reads TGTGCCAGCTCAACAGTATCCAACACTGAAGCTTTCTTT.